Shown below are 14 T cell receptor beta chains from a single sample sequenced in a study of identical twins. Each CDR3 protein is one row after TCRdb ran MiXCR on the 5' RACE reads. Of 400,000 to 500,000 distinct CDR3 sequences listed, 13% to 15% are singletons. These same data were also listed under a study on yellow fever vaccine responses in identical twins.

The sequencing sample was made of CD4+ T cells sorted from blood. The receptors were sampled from a woman in her late teens or twenties in good health.

The V and J genes are TRBV11-2 and TRBJ2-2; TRBD1 might be the D (6 bases). The CDR3 covers 14 residues. Germline V gene data show CDR1 as SGHAT and CDR2 as FQNNGV. The V end was cut by 5 bases, the J end by 6 bases, with 13 bases between. CDR3 residues: CASSTQGMAGELFF. The CDR3 DNA reads TGTGCCAGCAGCACACAGGGAATGGCCGGGGAGCTGTTTTTT.

The chain is built from TRBV3-1 and TRBJ2-7, with 8 bases lining up with TRBD2. Germline values: CDR1 LGHDT, CDR2 YNNKEL (reference sequence). The CDR3 consists of 12 residues. V lost 4 bases, J lost 7 bases, and 3 bases stayed unmatched. The CDR3, as DNA: TGTGCCAGCAGCCGGACTAGCTGGGAGCAGTACTTC. Translating gives CASSRTSWEQYF.

There are many counts of this clonotype. The genes are TRBV7-8 and TRBJ1-1, with D uncertain. V was shortened by 5 bases and J by 2 bases, with 15 bases between the two germline ends. Germline V lookup: CDR1 SGHVS, CDR2 FQNEAQ. This CDR3 has 15 amino acids. The CDR3 loop reads CASSQLTAGNTEAFF. CDR3 coding DNA: TGTGCCAGCAGCCAACTGACGGCCGGTAACACTGAAGCTTTCTTT.

A few counts support this clonotype. The chain carries TRBV20-1 and TRBJ2-5; maybe TRBD1 (6 bases). Trimming left V 3 bases short and J 1 base short, with 12 bases between. Germline V gene data show CDR1 as DFQATT and CDR2 as SNEGSKA (reference sequence). The CDR3 sequence is 14 residues long. CDR3 nucleotides: TGCAGTGCTAGTTATTCCAGGGGCCAAGAGACCCAGTACTTC. As protein: CSASYSRGQETQYF.

This rearrangement joins TRBV30 to TRBJ2-5; TRBD2 might be the D (5 bases). Germline assignment: CDR1 GTSNPN and CDR2 SVGIG (reference sequence). The CDR3 is made up of 17 amino acids. Trimming stripped 0 bases from V and 0 bases from J, with 17 bases between. The CDR3: CAWSVPFPQRNQETQYF. Written as DNA, the CDR3 is TGTGCCTGGAGTGTACCCTTCCCTCAGCGGAACCAAGAGACCCAGTACTTC.

The chain uses TRBV7-2 and TRBJ1-5, with D unclear. The CDR3 runs 12 residues. CDR1 and CDR2 (germline): SGHTA, FQGNSA. Trimming stripped 7 bases from V and 5 bases from J, with 9 bases between. In DNA, the CDR3 is TGTGCCAGCAAACGGGGATATCAGCCCCAGCATTTT. This gives the protein CASKRGYQPQHF.

This clonotype was observed a handful of times. The V call is TRBV7-9, the J call TRBJ2-2; 7 nucleotides match TRBD1. Germline values: CDR1 SEHNR, CDR2 FQNEAQ (reference sequence). CDR3 length equals 16 residues. After removal of 10 bases from V and 2 bases from J, the junction contained 13 bases not matched to a gene. CDR3 sequence reads: CANQASDRANTGELFF. In DNA form, the CDR3 reads TGTGCCAACCAAGCCAGCGACAGGGCTAACACCGGGGAGCTGTTTTTT.

This clonotype was counted a few times. V gene TRBV5-1 combines with J gene TRBJ1-1, with D possibly TRBD1 on 6 matching bases. The CDR3 is 13 residues long. Germline V gene lookup returns CDR1 SGHRS and CDR2 YFSETQ. Trimming shortened V by 2 bases and J by 5 bases, and 10 bases separated the two germline ends. This CDR3 is CASSFQGRTEAFF. The CDR3, as DNA: TGCGCCAGCAGCTTCCAGGGGCGGACTGAAGCTTTCTTT.

There are a few counts of this clonotype. The V and J genes are TRBV28 and TRBJ1-4; no definite D call. The CDR3 spans 11 residues. Germline CDR1 and CDR2: MDHEN and SYDVKM. V was pared by 5 bases and J by 9 bases, with 7 bases between. For the CDR3, the DNA is TGTGCCAGCAGTAGAACACAAAAACTGTTTTTT. Translated, it gives CASSRTQKLFF.

This clonotype was seen a handful of times. The gene calls are TRBV10-3 and TRBJ2-1, with 7 bases aligning to TRBD1. V gave up 5 bases and J gave up 9 bases; unmatched junction bases: 4. Germline V CDR1 and CDR2: ENHRY, SYGVKD. This CDR3 region has 12 residues. The CDR3 spells CAISPGTAEQFF. The CDR3 coding sequence is TGTGCCATCAGTCCGGGGACAGCTGAGCAGTTCTTC.

In DNA, the CDR3 is TGTGCCAGCAGTGCCCTCGGGACAGGGCACACCGGGGAGCTGTTTTTT. Protein: CASSALGTGHTGELFF. This rearrangement joins TRBV12-3 or TRBV12-4 to TRBJ2-2; 9 bases fit TRBD1. V trimming: 5 bases; J trimming: 3 bases; junction bases outside the gene matches: 7. The CDR3 consists of 16 residues.

The rearrangement links TRBV20-1 to TRBJ2-6; no clear D. From germline, CDR1 is DFQATT and CDR2 SNEGSKA (reference sequence). CDR3 length: 15 residues. V was clipped by 0 bases and J by 1 base, with 7 bases between them. For the CDR3, the DNA is TGCAGTGCTAGAGATTTTTCATCTGGGGCCAACGTCCTGACTTTC. It specifies CSARDFSSGANVLTF.

This clonotype has ten or more counts. The genes are TRBV5-1 and TRBJ2-7, with no clear D. V was trimmed by 0 bases and J by 5 bases, leaving 12 bases between them. CDR1 is SGHRS, CDR2 YFSETQ, per germline. The CDR3 has 14 amino acids. The CDR3 spells CASSLVFRTHEQYF. The CDR3 bases are TGCGCCAGCAGCTTGGTTTTCCGAACGCACGAGCAGTACTTC.

This clonotype was seen a handful of times. The rearrangement uses TRBV12-3 or TRBV12-4 and TRBJ2-4, with 8 bases aligning to TRBD2. CDR3 length: 17 amino acids. V shed 6 bases, J shed 2 bases, and the junction held 12 bases outside the gene matches. The CDR3 coding sequence is TGTGCCAGCAGCCCACTTGGCGGGGGGTGGACCAAAAACATTCAGTACTTC. It is translated as CASSPLGGGWTKNIQYF.